This TCR beta chain was sequenced in a study of CXCR3-negative and CXCR3-positive naive CD8 T cells. Each CD8+ T cell subset was sorted in triplicate, hundreds of thousands of cells each. The method, 5' RACE with UMI labels, was used to prepare the TRB cDNA libraries. TCRdb reanalyzed the 5' RACE reads, giving one entry per CDR3 protein sequence and no DNA. This sample's clone table lists 6,000 to 7,500 distinct CDR3 sequences. Germline CDR1 reads MDHEN; CDR2 reads SYDVKM. The CDR3 totals 18 residues. This clonotype counts as medium-sized by frequency. The chain carries TRBV28 and TRBJ2-1; TCRdb's assignment of TRBD2 cannot be checked, as there is no DNA. Input material: naive CXCR3- CD8+ T cells from blood. Subset given: CD45RO-CCR7+CD27+CD95- naive CD8+ T cells lacking CXCR3 (TNR3-). This receptor was identified in a human donor in good health. Some clones in this sample may be carry-over from other donors' samples. CDR3 loop: CASSLVLAGGPSYNEQFF. Together with reference TRBV28 and TRBJ2-1, the CDR3 gives the full variable domain: DVKVTQSSRYLVKRTGEKVFLECVQDMDHENMFWYRQDPGLGLRLIYFSYDVKMKEKGDIPEGYSVSREKKERFSLILESASTNQTSMYLCASSLVLAGGPSYNEQFFGPGTRLTVL.